One sample yielded the 27 T cell receptor beta chains listed below, sequenced in a study of T-cell memory formation after mild COVID-19. TCRdb independently ran MiXCR on the 5' RACE reads; one entry per CDR3 protein. The top ten hold under 15% of the sample, which has a few hundred thousand distinct CDR3 sequences, around 21% seen once. The material sequenced was PBMCs or a T cell subset sorted from them (not recorded which). Receptor source: an adult woman who had mild COVID-19 (a few samples of this study predate the infection). Cell type and time point are not known.

The chain uses TRBV7-3 and TRBJ1-2; a weak D match, TRBD1 (5 bases). With 6 bases removed from V and 3 bases from J, the gap between germline ends came to 17 bases. Germline V gene data show CDR1 as SGHTA and CDR2 as FQGTGA. There are 15 residues in the CDR3. CDR3 sequence reads: CASSPTGGNDYGYTF. In nucleotides, the CDR3 is TGTGCCAGCAGTCCGACGGGGGGGAACGACTATGGCTACACCTTC.

The table lists this clonotype with a few counts. The rearrangement uses TRBV5-1 and TRBJ2-5; 8 nucleotides agree with TRBD1. With V trimmed by 4 bases and J by 4 bases, 9 bases remained unmatched. Germline V lookup: CDR1 SGHRS, CDR2 YFSETQ. CDR3 size: 15 residues. The CDR3 loop reads CASSPRWTGPETQYF. The CDR3 bases are TGCGCCAGCAGCCCCCGGTGGACAGGGCCAGAGACCCAGTACTTC.

This clonotype was seen repeatedly, ten times or more. V is TRBV20-1 and J is TRBJ2-2, with D unclear. Trimming pared 4 bases from V and 0 bases from J, leaving 6 bases between. The V gene's germline CDR1 is DFQATT and CDR2 SNEGSKA (reference sequence). This CDR3 comprises 13 residues. CDR3 residues: CSAIHTNTGELFF. CDR3 sequence (DNA): TGCAGTGCTATCCATACGAACACCGGGGAGCTGTTTTTT.

This chain links TRBV5-6 with TRBJ1-1, with TRBD1 matching over 7 bases. Germline loops: CDR1 SGHDT, CDR2 YYEEEE. V shed 0 bases, J shed 0 bases, and the junction held 8 bases outside the gene matches. There are 17 residues in the CDR3. The CDR3 DNA is TGTGCCAGCAGCTTGGGGGGCGGGACAGCATTGAACACTGAAGCTTTCTTT. It translates to CASSLGGGTALNTEAFF.

This clonotype was observed a handful of times. This chain connects TRBV15 to TRBJ1-1; D may be TRBD1 (6 bases). Germline-derived CDR1 and CDR2 are LNHNV and YYDKDF (reference sequence). The V gene lost 0 bases and the J gene lost 6 bases, with 11 bases spanning the gap. The CDR3 consists of 14 residues. CDR3 protein: CATSRDTGRPEAFF. The CDR3 DNA reads as TGTGCCACCAGCAGAGATACAGGGCGGCCTGAAGCTTTCTTT.

V gene TRBV27 combines with J gene TRBJ2-3, with TRBD1 matching over 7 bases. Looked up from germline, CDR1 is MNHEY and CDR2 is SMNVEV (reference sequence). The CDR3 sequence is 16 residues long. The ends lost 0 bases at V and 2 bases at J; junction bases unmatched: 5. CDR3 coding DNA: TGTGCCAGCAGTTTATCAGGGACAGTCCACACAGATACGCAGTATTTT. Protein sequence: CASSLSGTVHTDTQYF.

This clonotype showed up just a few times. The genes are TRBV7-9 and TRBJ2-7; tentatively, D is TRBD1 (5 bases). The CDR3 spans 17 residues. Trimming took 5 bases from V and 0 from J, leaving 20 bases between them. Germline loops: CDR1 SEHNR, CDR2 FQNEAQ (reference sequence). The CDR3 sequence: CASSPIWGEESSYEQYF. CDR3 DNA sequence: TGTGCCAGCAGCCCCATTTGGGGCGAGGAGAGCTCCTACGAGCAGTACTTC.

The genes are TRBV15 and TRBJ2-1; tentatively, D is TRBD1 (6 bases). CDR1 is LNHNV, CDR2 YYDKDF, per germline (reference sequence). The CDR3 extends over 11 amino acids. V was clipped by 5 bases and J by 10 bases, with 9 bases between them. The CDR3 nucleotides read TGTGCCACCAGCGTAGACAGGGAGCAGTTCTTC. Its translation: CATSVDREQFF.

This clonotype was detected a few times. V is TRBV18 and J is TRBJ1-4; 7 bases map to TRBD1. V was pared by 2 bases and J by 7 bases, with 7 bases of the junction left unmatched. The CDR3 contains 15 residues. Germline loops: CDR1 KGHSH, CDR2 LQKENI. In nucleotides, the CDR3 is TGTGCCAGCTCACCATTGACAGGGACGGCTGAAAAACTGTTTTTT. Its translation: CASSPLTGTAEKLFF.

V and J are TRBV7-2 and TRBJ2-7, with 8 bases matching TRBD1. The V segment lost 4 bases and the J segment 0 bases; nucleotides outside the gene matches: 5. Germline V lookup: CDR1 SGHTA, CDR2 FQGNSA. The CDR3 spans 15 residues. The CDR3: CASSSLDRASYEQYF. The CDR3 DNA sequence: TGTGCCAGCAGCTCCTTGGACAGGGCCTCCTACGAGCAGTACTTC.

Only a few counts were recorded for this clonotype. This chain links TRBV7-9 with TRBJ1-1; the match to TRBD1 covers 10 bases. This CDR3 contains 14 residues. The ends lost 4 bases at V and 7 bases at J; junction bases unmatched: 6. Germline-derived CDR1 and CDR2 are SEHNR and FQNEAQ (reference sequence). The CDR3 is CASSSRQGAGEAFF. The CDR3 nucleotides read TGTGCCAGCAGCTCTCGACAGGGGGCCGGTGAAGCTTTCTTT.

The CDR3 reads CATSETSGRVYNEQFF. DNA for the CDR3: TGTGCCACCAGTGAGACTAGCGGGAGGGTCTACAATGAGCAGTTCTTC. The rearrangement links TRBV24-1 to TRBJ2-1; 14 bases align to TRBD2. V shed 4 bases, J shed 3 bases, and the junction held 1 base outside the gene matches. CDR1 KGHDR and CDR2 SFDVKD come from the germline V gene. This CDR3 is 16 amino acids long.

The chain couples TRBV7-8 to TRBJ1-4; D is ambiguous. Looked up from germline, CDR1 is SGHVS and CDR2 is FQNEAQ. V shed 2 bases and J shed 4 bases, with 17 bases lying between them. The CDR3 covers 17 residues. The CDR3 nucleotides are TGTGCCAGCAGCTTAAAGAGGTTACAAGTCCTTAATGAAAAACTGTTTTTT. Protein sequence: CASSLKRLQVLNEKLFF.

The chain is built from TRBV20-1 and TRBJ2-1; 11 bases line up with TRBD2. The V gene's germline CDR1 is DFQATT and CDR2 SNEGSKA (reference sequence). The length of the CDR3 is 18 residues. V trimming: 6 bases; J trimming: 4 bases; junction bases outside the gene matches: 17. The CDR3 DNA follows: TGCAGTGCCCCTCCTAGCGGGGGGCCGACTCGAGGTTACAATGAGCAGTTCTTC. Translated: CSAPPSGGPTRGYNEQFF.

In this sample, this clonotype turned up a few times. This rearrangement joins TRBV5-3 to TRBJ2-7; tentatively, D is TRBD1 or TRBD2 (6 bases each). TRBV5-3 is recorded as an ORF, its role being uncertain. The CDR3 runs 12 residues. V lost 5 bases, J lost 6 bases, and 12 bases lay in between. The CDR3 sequence: CARREGGPEQYF. The CDR3 coding sequence is TGTGCCAGAAGAGAAGGGGGGCCCGAGCAGTACTTC.

The table lists this clonotype with many counts. This sequence joins TRBV20-1 and TRBJ2-1, with TRBD2 matching 10 bases. The germline gives CDR1 DFQATT, CDR2 SNEGSKA (reference sequence). J gave up 4 bases and V 0 bases, and 6 bases lay outside the gene matches. The CDR3 extends over 16 amino acids. The CDR3 coding sequence is TGCAGTGCTAGAGATCTGGCTAGCGGGGGTTACAATGAGCAGTTCTTC. This codes for CSARDLASGGYNEQFF.

There are a few counts of this clonotype. The chain employs TRBV5-6 and TRBJ1-2, with 10 bases lining up with TRBD1. Per the germline V gene, CDR1 is SGHDT and CDR2 is YYEEEE. The ends lost 5 bases at V and 2 bases at J; junction bases unmatched: 3. This CDR3 region has 14 residues. The CDR3 here is CASRATGGNYGYTF. DNA for the CDR3: TGTGCCAGCAGGGCGACAGGGGGCAACTATGGCTACACCTTC.

This clonotype has just a few counts. V and J are TRBV29-1 and TRBJ2-1, with 9 bases aligning to TRBD2. The CDR3 covers 14 residues. V lost 6 bases, J lost 0 bases, and 3 bases stayed unmatched. Germline values: CDR1 SQVTM, CDR2 ANQGSEA. This CDR3 reads CSVDSGSSYNEQFF. For the CDR3, the DNA is TGCAGCGTAGATAGCGGGAGCTCCTACAATGAGCAGTTCTTC.

This chain connects TRBV7-2 to TRBJ2-3; D unclear. This CDR3 region has 12 residues. Per germline, CDR1 SGHTA and CDR2 FQGNSA. Trimming left V 2 bases short and J 7 bases short, with 7 bases between. The CDR3: CASSLYPNTQYF. The CDR3 DNA is TGTGCCAGCAGCTTATACCCCAATACGCAGTATTTT. The full variable domain, in which reference TRBV7-2 and TRBJ2-3 provide the parts outside the CDR3, is GAGVSQSPSNKVTEKGKDVELRCDPISGHTALYWYRQSLGQGLEFLIYFQGNSAPDKSGLPSDRFSAERTGGSVSTLTIQRTQQEDSAVYLCASSLYPNTQYFGPGTRLTVL.

J is TRBJ1-5 and V is TRBV29-1, with 7 positions matching TRBD1. The CDR3 is 13 residues long. The germline V gene encodes CDR1 SQVTM and CDR2 ANQGSEA. With V trimmed by 3 bases and J by 5 bases, 4 bases remained unmatched. The CDR3 DNA sequence: TGCAGCGTTGATATAGGGGGCGATCAGCCCCAGCATTTT. Protein product: CSVDIGGDQPQHF.

This chain uses TRBV3-1 with TRBJ2-7; TRBD2 agrees at 7 bases. There are 14 residues in the CDR3. V was pared by 0 bases and J by 2 bases, with 1 base of the junction left unmatched. The germline V gene encodes CDR1 LGHDT and CDR2 YNNKEL (reference sequence). The CDR3, as DNA: TGTGCCAGCAGCCAAGATCGGGAGGCCTACGAGCAGTACTTC. The encoded protein is CASSQDREAYEQYF.

This clonotype was observed a few times. The chain joins TRBV18 to TRBJ2-3; no clear D gene. Trimming pared 3 bases from V and 2 bases from J, leaving 12 bases between. The CDR3 loop spans 15 amino acids. Germline V gene data show CDR1 as KGHSH and CDR2 as LQKENI. CDR3 sequence reads: CASSPGRLTTDTQYF. CDR3 nucleotide sequence: TGTGCCAGCTCACCGGGCCGGCTTACCACAGATACGCAGTATTTT.

The V and J genes are TRBV7-9 and TRBJ2-7, with D possibly TRBD2 on 6 matching bases. Looked up from germline, CDR1 is SEHNR and CDR2 is FQNEAQ (reference sequence). Deletions cut 3 bases from V and 3 bases from J, with 21 bases between. CDR3 length: 17 amino acids. The CDR3 DNA reads TGTGCCAGCAGCTTTTCCTCTCAATTAGCGGACCTCTACGAGCAGTACTTC. Its translation is CASSFSSQLADLYEQYF.

The rearrangement links TRBV29-1 to TRBJ2-7; 11 nucleotides match TRBD2. There are 14 residues in the CDR3. Germline V CDR1 and CDR2: SQVTM, ANQGSEA. The trim removed 5 bases at V and 1 base at J, leaving 4 bases unmatched. In DNA form, the CDR3 reads TGCAGCGTTCAGACTAGCGGGACTTCCTACGAGCAGTACTTC. Translation: CSVQTSGTSYEQYF.

The V gene is TRBV9, the J gene TRBJ2-5, with 13 bases lining up with TRBD2. V lost 2 bases, J lost 1 base, and 2 bases stayed unmatched. The germline gives CDR1 SGDLS, CDR2 YYNGEE. The CDR3 runs to 16 residues. The CDR3 sequence: CASSVGLAGLQETQYF. CDR3 DNA: TGTGCCAGCAGCGTGGGACTAGCGGGGCTCCAAGAGACCCAGTACTTC.

The chain links TRBV29-1 to TRBJ2-2, with 7 positions matching TRBD2. The CDR3 consists of 14 residues. Germline-derived CDR1 and CDR2 are SQVTM and ANQGSEA. V was clipped by 1 base and J by 3 bases; unmatched bases: 2. Written as DNA, the CDR3 is TGCAGCGTTGAAGGGCGGGAGTACACCGGGGAGCTGTTTTTT. Protein: CSVEGREYTGELFF.

This clonotype was detected a few times. In DNA form, the CDR3 reads TGCGCCAGCAGCCAAGATAGGGGGGGGCGGCATCAGCCCCAGCATTTT. Translated, it gives CASSQDRGGRHQPQHF. V is TRBV4-3 and J is TRBJ1-5; D possibly corresponds to TRBD1 (6 bases). Trimming took 0 bases from V and 5 from J, leaving 14 bases between them. The germline V gene encodes CDR1 LGHNA and CDR2 YSLEER. The length of the CDR3 is 16 residues.